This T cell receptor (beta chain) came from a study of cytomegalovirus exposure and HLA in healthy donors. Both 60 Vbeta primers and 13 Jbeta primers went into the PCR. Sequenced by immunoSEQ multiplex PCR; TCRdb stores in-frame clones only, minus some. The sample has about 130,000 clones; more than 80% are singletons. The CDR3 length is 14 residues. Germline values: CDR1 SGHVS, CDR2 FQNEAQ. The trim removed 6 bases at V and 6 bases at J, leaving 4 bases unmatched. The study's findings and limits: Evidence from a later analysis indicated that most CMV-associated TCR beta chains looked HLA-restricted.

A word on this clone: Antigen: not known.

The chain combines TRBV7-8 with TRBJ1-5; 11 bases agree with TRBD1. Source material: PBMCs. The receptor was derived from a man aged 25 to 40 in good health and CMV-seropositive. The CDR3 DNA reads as TGTGCCAGCAGGGGGGGGACAGGGGGTCAGCCCCAGCATTTT. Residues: CASRGGTGGQPQHF.